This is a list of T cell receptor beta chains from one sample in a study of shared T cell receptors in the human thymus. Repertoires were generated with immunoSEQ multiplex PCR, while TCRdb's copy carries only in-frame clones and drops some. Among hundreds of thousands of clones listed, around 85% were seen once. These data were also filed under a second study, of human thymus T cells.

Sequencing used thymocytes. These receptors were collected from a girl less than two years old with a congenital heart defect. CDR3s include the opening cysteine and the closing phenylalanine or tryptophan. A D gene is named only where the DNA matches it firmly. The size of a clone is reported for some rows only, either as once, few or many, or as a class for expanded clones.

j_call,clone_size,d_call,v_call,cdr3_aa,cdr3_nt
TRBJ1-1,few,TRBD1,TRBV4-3,CASSQELGTGGTEAFF,TGCGCCAGCAGCCAAGAATTGGGGACAGGGGGCACTGAAGCTTTCTTT
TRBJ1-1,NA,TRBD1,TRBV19,CASKWRQGTNTEAFF,TGTGCCAGCAAATGGCGACAGGGGACGAACACTGAAGCTTTCTTT
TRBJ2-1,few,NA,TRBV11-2,CASSFGTPTNNEQFF,TGTGCCAGCAGCTTCGGGACTCCGACCAACAATGAGCAGTTCTTC
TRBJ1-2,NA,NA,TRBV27,CASRDSLHGYTF,TGTGCCAGCAGGGACAGCCTGCATGGCTACACCTTC
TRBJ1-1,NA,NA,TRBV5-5,CASRTIENNTEAFF,TGTGCCAGCAGAACTATTGAAAACAACACTGAAGCTTTCTTT
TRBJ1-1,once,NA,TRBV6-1,CASSEGWSGNTEAFF,TGTGCCAGCAGTGAAGGGTGGTCGGGGAACACTGAAGCTTTCTTT
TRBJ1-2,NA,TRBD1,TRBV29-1,CSVVRGERQGTTSTYGYTF,TGCAGCGTTGTGAGGGGGGAAAGACAGGGAACGACTTCTACGTATGGCTACACCTTC
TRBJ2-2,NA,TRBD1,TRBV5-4,CASTSIQGANTGELFF,TGTGCCAGCACATCAATACAGGGGGCGAACACCGGGGAGCTGTTTTTT
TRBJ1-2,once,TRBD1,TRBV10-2,CASSLSGADREPPNYGYTF,TGCGCCAGCAGTCTCTCGGGGGCCGACAGGGAGCCTCCCAACTATGGCTACACCTTC
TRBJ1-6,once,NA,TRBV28,CASSPPDGHYNSPLHF,TGTGCCAGCAGCCCCCCCGATGGACACTATAATTCACCCCTCCACTTT
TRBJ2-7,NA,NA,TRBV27,CASSLGTPSYEQYF,TGTGCCAGCAGTTTAGGGACACCCTCCTACGAGCAGTACTTC
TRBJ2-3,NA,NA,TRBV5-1,CASSLGSRSTDTQYF,TGCGCCAGCAGCTTGGGTAGTCGTAGCACAGATACGCAGTATTTT
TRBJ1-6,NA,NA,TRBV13,CASSLVRWQSNSPLHF,TGTGCCAGCAGCTTAGTTCGTTGGCAGTCTAATTCACCCCTCCACTTT
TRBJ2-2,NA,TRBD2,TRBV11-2,CANTLPGRGGPPGELFF,TGTGCCAACACCCTTCCCGGTCGGGGGGGCCCCCCCGGGGAGCTGTTTTTT
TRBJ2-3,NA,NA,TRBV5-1,CASAPGGTLTVLAQYF,TGCGCCAGCGCCCCCGGAGGGACCTTGACAGTATTGGCGCAGTATTTT
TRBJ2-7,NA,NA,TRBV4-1,CASSQGGHDYEQYF,TGCGCCAGCAGCCAAGGAGGACACGACTACGAGCAGTACTTC
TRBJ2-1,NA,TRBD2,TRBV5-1,CASSWGLPGLAGGPRNEQFF,TGCGCCAGCAGCTGGGGGCTTCCGGGACTAGCGGGGGGGCCGCGGAATGAGCAGTTCTTC
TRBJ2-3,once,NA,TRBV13,CASSSRQASTDTQYF,TGTGCCAGCAGCTCACGACAGGCTAGCACAGATACGCAGTATTTT
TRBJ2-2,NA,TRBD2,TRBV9,CASRTSSLPLTSGGDTGELFF,TGTGCCAGCCGCACTTCATCCCTCCCCCTGACTAGCGGGGGGGACACCGGGGAGCTGTTTTTT
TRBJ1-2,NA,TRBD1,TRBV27,CASSLQRTGKHGYTF,TGTGCCAGCAGTCTACAACGGACAGGGAAGCATGGCTACACCTTC
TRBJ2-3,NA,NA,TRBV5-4,CASRLRDTRSHTQYF,TGTGCCAGCAGGCTCCGGGACACACGCTCCCATACGCAGTATTTT
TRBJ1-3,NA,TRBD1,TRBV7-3,CASSPLPQGAPGNTIYF,TGTGCCAGCAGCCCCCTACCCCAGGGGGCACCTGGAAACACCATATATTTT
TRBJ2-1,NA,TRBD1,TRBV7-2,CASSFGNPNSGTVNNEQFF,TGTGCCAGCAGCTTTGGGAACCCCAACTCCGGGACAGTTAACAATGAGCAGTTCTTC
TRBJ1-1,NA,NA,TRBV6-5,CASSYQENTEAFF,TGTGCCAGCAGTTATCAGGAGAACACTGAAGCTTTCTTT
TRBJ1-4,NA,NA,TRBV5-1,CASPTGKDNEKLFF,TGCGCCAGCCCAACAGGGAAAGATAATGAAAAACTGTTTTTT
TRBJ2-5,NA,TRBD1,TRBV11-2,CASSFDGTGGETQYF,TGTGCCAGCAGCTTTGATGGGACAGGCGGGGAGACCCAGTACTTC
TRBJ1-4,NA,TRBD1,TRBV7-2,CASSSRDRWEKLFF,TGTGCCAGCAGCTCCCGGGACAGGTGGGAAAAACTGTTTTTT
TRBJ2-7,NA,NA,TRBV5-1,CASSSKTAGDEQYF,TGCGCCAGCAGTTCTAAAACTGCAGGGGACGAGCAGTACTTC
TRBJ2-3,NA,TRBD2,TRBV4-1,CASSPERGTTDTQYF,TGCGCCAGCAGCCCGGAGCGGGGGACCACAGATACGCAGTATTTT
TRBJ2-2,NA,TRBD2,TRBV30,CAWSVPYLAGGPNTGELFF,TGTGCCTGGAGCGTTCCATATCTAGCGGGGGGACCTAACACCGGGGAGCTGTTTTTT
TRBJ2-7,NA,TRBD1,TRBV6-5,CASHHEGQGTYEQYF,TGTGCCAGCCACCATGAAGGACAGGGGACTTACGAGCAGTACTTC
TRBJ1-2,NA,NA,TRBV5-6,CASSLLCTGNCYTF,TGTGCCAGCAGCTTGTTATGTACGGGAAATTGCTACACCTTC
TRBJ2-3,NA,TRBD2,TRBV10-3,CAISGPKLAGSDTQYF,TGTGCCATCAGTGGGCCGAAACTAGCGGGGTCAGATACGCAGTATTTT
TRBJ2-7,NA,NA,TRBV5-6,CASSLHRDYEQYF,TGTGCCAGCAGCTTACACAGGGACTACGAGCAGTACTTC